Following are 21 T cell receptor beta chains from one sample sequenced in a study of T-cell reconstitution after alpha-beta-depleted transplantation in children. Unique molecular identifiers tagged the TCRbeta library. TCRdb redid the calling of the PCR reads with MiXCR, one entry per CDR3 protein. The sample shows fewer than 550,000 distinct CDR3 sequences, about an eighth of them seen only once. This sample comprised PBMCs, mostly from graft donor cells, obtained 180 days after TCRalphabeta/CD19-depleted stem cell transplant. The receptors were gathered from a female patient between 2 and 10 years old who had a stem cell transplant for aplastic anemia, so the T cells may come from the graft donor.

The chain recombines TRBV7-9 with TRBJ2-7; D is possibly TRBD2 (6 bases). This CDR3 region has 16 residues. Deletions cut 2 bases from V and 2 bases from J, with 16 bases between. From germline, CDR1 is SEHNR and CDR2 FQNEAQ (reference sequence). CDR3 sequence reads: CASSLKGGSGAYEQYV. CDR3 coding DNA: TGTGCCAGCAGCTTAAAAGGAGGTAGCGGAGCCTACGAGCAGTACGTC.

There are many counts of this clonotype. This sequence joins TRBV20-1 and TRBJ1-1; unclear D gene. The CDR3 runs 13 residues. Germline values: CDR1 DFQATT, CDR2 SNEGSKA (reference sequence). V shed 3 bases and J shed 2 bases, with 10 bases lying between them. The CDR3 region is CSASWALNTEAFF. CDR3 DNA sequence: TGCAGTGCTAGTTGGGCACTTAACACTGAAGCTTTCTTT.

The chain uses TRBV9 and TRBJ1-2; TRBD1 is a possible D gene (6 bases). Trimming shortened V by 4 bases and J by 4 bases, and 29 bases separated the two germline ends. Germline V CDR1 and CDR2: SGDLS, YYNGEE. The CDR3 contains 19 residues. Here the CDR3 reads CASSPRTDPGLGASYGYTF. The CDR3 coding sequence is TGTGCCAGCAGCCCCCGGACAGACCCCGGCCTGGGGGCCAGCTATGGCTACACCTTC.

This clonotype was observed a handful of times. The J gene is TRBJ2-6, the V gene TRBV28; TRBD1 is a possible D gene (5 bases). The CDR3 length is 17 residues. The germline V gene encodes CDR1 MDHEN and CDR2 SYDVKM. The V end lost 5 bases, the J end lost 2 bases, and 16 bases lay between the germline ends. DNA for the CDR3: TGTGCCAGCAGTAGGGGTCGGGCCTCCCCTGGGGCCAACGTCCTGACTTTC. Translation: CASSRGRASPGANVLTF.

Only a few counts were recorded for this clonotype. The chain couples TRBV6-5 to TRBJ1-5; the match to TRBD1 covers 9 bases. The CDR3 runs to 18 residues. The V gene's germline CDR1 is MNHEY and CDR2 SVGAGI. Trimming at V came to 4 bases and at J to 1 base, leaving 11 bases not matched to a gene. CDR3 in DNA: TGTGCCAGCAGTTCCTATAAAAACAGGGGGCGAAGCAATCAGCCCCAGCATTTT. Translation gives CASSSYKNRGRSNQPQHF.

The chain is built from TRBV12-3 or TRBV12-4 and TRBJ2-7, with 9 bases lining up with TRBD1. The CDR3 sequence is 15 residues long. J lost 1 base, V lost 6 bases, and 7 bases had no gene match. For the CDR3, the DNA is TGTGCCAGCAGATACGGGACAGGGAGGTCCTACGAGCAGTACTTC. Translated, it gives CASRYGTGRSYEQYF.

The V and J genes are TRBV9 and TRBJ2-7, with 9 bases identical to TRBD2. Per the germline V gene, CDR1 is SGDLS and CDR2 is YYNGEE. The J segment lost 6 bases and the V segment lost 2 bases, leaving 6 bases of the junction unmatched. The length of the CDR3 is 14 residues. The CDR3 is CASSVSGRSAEQYF. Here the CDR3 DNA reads TGTGCCAGCAGCGTCAGCGGGAGGTCCGCCGAGCAGTACTTC. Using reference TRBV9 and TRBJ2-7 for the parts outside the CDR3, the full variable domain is DSGVTQTPKHLITATGQRVTLRCSPRSGDLSVYWYQQSLDQGLQFLIQYYNGEERAKGNILERFSAQQFPDLHSELNLSSLELGDSALYFCASSVSGRSAEQYFGPGTRLTVT.

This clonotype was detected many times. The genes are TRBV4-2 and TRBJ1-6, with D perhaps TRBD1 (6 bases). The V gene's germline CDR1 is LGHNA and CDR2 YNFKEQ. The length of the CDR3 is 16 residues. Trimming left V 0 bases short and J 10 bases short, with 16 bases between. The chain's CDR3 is CASSQDSQGTKSPLHF. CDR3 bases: TGTGCCAGCAGCCAAGATTCACAGGGTACTAAATCACCCCTCCACTTT.

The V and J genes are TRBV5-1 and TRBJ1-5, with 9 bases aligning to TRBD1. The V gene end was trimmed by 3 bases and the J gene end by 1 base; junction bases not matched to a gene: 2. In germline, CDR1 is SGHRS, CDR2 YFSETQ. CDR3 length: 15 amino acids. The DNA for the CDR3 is TGCGCCAGCAGCTACAGGGGGCTAAGCAATCAGCCCCAGCATTTT. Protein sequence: CASSYRGLSNQPQHF.

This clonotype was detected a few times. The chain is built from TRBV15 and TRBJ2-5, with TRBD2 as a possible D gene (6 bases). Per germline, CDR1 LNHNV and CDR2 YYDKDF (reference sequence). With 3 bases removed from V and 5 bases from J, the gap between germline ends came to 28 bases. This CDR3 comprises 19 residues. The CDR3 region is CATSRTRDLGRPAMETQYF. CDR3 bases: TGTGCCACCAGCAGGACGAGGGACCTAGGGAGGCCCGCGATGGAGACCCAGTACTTC.

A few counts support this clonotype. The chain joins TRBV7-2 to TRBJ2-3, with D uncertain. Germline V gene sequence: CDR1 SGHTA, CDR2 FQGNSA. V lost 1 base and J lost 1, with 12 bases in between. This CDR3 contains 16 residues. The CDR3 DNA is TGTGCCAGCAGCTTAGTTAGCCCACTCCGCACAGATACGCAGTATTTT. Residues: CASSLVSPLRTDTQYF.

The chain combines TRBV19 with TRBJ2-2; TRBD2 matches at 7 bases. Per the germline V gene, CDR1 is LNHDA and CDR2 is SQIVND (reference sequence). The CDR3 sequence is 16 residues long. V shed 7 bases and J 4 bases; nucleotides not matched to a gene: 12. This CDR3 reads CASKGGSYGVTGELFF. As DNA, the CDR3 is TGTGCCAGTAAAGGCGGGAGCTACGGGGTCACCGGGGAGCTGTTTTTT.

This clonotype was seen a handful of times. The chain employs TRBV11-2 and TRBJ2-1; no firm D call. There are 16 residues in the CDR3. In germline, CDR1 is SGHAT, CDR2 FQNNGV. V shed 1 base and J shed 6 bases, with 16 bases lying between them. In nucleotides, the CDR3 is TGTGCCAGCAGCTTAGTTGAACTATTTTCGGGCAATGAGCAGTTCTTC. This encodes CASSLVELFSGNEQFF.

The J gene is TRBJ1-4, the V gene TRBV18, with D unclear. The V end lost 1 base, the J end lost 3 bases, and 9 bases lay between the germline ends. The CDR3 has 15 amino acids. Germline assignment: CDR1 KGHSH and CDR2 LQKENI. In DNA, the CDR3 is TGTGCCAGCTCACCACGTCCGGCCCCTAATGAAAAACTGTTTTTT. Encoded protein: CASSPRPAPNEKLFF.

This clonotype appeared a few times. In nucleotides, the CDR3 is TGCAGTGCTCGGGGGCGGGGGAACACCGGGGAGCTGTTTTTT. This encodes CSARGRGNTGELFF. V usage is TRBV20-1 and J usage is TRBJ2-2; TRBD1 or TRBD2 may be the D gene (6 bases each). CDR1 is DFQATT and CDR2 is SNEGSKA in the germline V gene (reference sequence). Trimming stripped 5 bases from V and 1 base from J, with 11 bases between. The CDR3 runs to 14 residues.

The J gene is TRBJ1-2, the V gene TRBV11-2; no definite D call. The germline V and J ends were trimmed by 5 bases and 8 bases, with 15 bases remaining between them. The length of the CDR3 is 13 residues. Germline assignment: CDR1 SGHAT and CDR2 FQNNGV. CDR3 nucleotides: TGTGCCAGCAGCCCCCTGGTGGACGGCGGCTACACCTTC. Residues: CASSPLVDGGYTF.

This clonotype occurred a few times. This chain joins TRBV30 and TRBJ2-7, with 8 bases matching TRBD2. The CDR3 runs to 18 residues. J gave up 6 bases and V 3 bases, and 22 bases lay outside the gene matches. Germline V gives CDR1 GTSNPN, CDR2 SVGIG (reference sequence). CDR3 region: CAWRGGSLAGFSPSEQYF. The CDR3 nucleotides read TGTGCCTGGAGAGGAGGGTCTCTAGCGGGTTTTTCCCCCTCCGAGCAGTACTTC.

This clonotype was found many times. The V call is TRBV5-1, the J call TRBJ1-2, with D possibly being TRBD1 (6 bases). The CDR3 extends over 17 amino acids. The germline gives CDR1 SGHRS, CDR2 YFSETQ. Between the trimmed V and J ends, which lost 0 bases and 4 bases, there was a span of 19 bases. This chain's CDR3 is CASSLAAGAVRGYGYTF. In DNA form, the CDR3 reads TGCGCCAGCAGCTTGGCCGCGGGGGCCGTACGAGGCTATGGCTACACCTTC.

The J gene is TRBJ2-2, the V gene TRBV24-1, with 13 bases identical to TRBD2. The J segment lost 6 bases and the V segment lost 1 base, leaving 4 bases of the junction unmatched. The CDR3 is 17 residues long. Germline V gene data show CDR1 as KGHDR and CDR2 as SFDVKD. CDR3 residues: CATSDFPGLAGAGELFF. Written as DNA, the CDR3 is TGTGCCACCAGTGATTTCCCCGGACTAGCGGGAGCCGGGGAGCTGTTTTTT.

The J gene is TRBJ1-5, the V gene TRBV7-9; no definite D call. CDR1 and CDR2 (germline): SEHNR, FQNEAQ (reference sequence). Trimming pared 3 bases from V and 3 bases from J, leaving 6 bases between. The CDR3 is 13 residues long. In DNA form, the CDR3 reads TGTGCCAGCAGCTTCAGCCTCAATCAGCCCCAGCATTTT. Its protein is CASSFSLNQPQHF.

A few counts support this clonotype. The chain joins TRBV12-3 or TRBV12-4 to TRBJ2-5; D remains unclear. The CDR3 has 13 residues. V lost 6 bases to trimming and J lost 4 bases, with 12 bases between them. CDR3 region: CASSPQVGETQYF. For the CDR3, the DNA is TGTGCCAGCAGCCCTCAGGTTGGAGAGACCCAGTACTTC.